Detailed here is one T cell receptor beta chain. These data are taken from a study of blood T cell repertoires in COVID-19. This CDR3 contains 14 residues. Germline values: CDR1 SGHDN, CDR2 FVKESK. V gave up 7 bases and J gave up 3 bases, with 10 bases separating them. Original analysis: Estimates of nucleated cell counts were drawn from the amplification of reference gene primers. TCRdb's copy holds only in-frame clones and misses some; the assay was immunoSEQ multiplex PCR. The V and J calls and clone size are taken from that table; D and trimming were inferred from the DNA. This repertoire shows approximately 190,000 clones, approximately 79% found once; its top ten account for over 13%.

The clonotype comes from a man aged 25 to 45 with active or convalescent COVID-19. What was sequenced was peripheral blood. The J gene is TRBJ1-6, the V gene TRBV14, with D perhaps matching TRBD1 (6 bases). The CDR3 loop reads CASTQGSYNSPLHF. DNA of the CDR3: TGTGCCAGCACCCAGGGGAGCTATAATTCACCCCTCCACTTT.